A single sample gave rise to the 32 T cell receptor beta chains below, sequenced in a study of T cells in localized non-small cell lung cancer (dated by TCRdb to 2018 to 2020). Library generation was performed with the immunoSEQ multiplex PCR assay. TCRdb holds this immuneACCESS table with in-frame rearrangements only. Some clones are missing; in checked studies, unresolved V genes explain under half, and the rest has no known cause. For this sample there are roughly 30,000 clones; roughly 89% appear just once. The biggest ten clones account for about 2.9% of the sample. Here the sequenced sample was peripheral blood, taken before any cancer treatment. Every receptor here comes from a female donor of 60 years or more with stage I lung adenocarcinoma.

The chain couples TRBV9 to TRBJ1-2; 8 bases agree with TRBD1. The CDR3 is 14 residues long. Germline loops: CDR1 SGDLS, CDR2 YYNGEE. V trimming: 4 bases; J trimming: 7 bases; junction bases outside the gene matches: 9. As DNA, the CDR3 is TGTGCCAGCAGCCCCACCGACAGGGGAGTTGGCTACACCTTC. This codes for CASSPTDRGVGYTF.

This chain uses TRBV4-3 with TRBJ1-5, with 8 bases that match TRBD1. Germline CDR1 and CDR2: LGHNA and YSLEER. The CDR3 is 16 amino acids. V shed 3 bases and J 5 bases; nucleotides not matched to a gene: 9. The CDR3 nucleotides are TGCGCCAGCAGCCAGGCCGGACAGGGAAGGCATCAGCCCCAGCATTTT. Amino acid sequence: CASSQAGQGRHQPQHF.

The chain combines TRBV11-2 with TRBJ1-1; TRBD1 aligns across 7 bases. CDR1 and CDR2 (germline): SGHAT, FQNNGV. This CDR3 contains 16 residues. With V trimmed by 4 bases and J by 1 base, 9 bases remained unmatched. The CDR3 DNA is TGTGCCAGCAGCTCGCTGACAGGGCTGGGGAACACTGAAGCTTTCTTT. Translation: CASSSLTGLGNTEAFF.

In its sample, this clone was seen once. The CDR3 DNA sequence: TGTGCCAGCAGCTTGGGGACAGGGGGCGTTCAGCCCCAGCATTTT. This codes for CASSLGTGGVQPQHF. The V call is TRBV7-2, the J call TRBJ1-5; 12 nucleotides match TRBD1. The CDR3 extends over 15 amino acids. Per the germline V gene, CDR1 is SGHTA and CDR2 is FQGNSA. J was trimmed by 6 bases and V by 3 bases; bases with no gene match: 3.

The V gene is TRBV15, the J gene TRBJ2-1, with D perhaps TRBD1 or TRBD2 (5 bases each). This CDR3 comprises 14 residues. Germline V lookup: CDR1 LNHNV, CDR2 YYDKDF (reference sequence). Trimming removed 5 bases at V and 2 bases at J, with 10 bases between. This chain's CDR3 is CATSPWDAYNEQFF. The CDR3 DNA sequence: TGTGCCACCAGCCCCTGGGACGCCTACAATGAGCAGTTCTTC.

The chain combines TRBV7-9 with TRBJ2-5; TRBD1 matches 7 bases. The germline CDR1 and CDR2 sequences are SEHNR and FQNEAQ (reference sequence). The V segment lost 6 bases and the J segment 4 bases; nucleotides outside the gene matches: 11. This CDR3 region has 15 residues. The CDR3 spells CASREPQGERETQYF. The CDR3 DNA reads as TGTGCCAGCAGGGAGCCCCAGGGGGAAAGAGAGACCCAGTACTTC. The whole variable domain, filled in from reference TRBV7-9 and TRBJ2-5, reads DTGVSQNPRHKITKRGQNVTFRCDPISEHNRLYWYRQTLGQGPEFLTYFQNEAQLEKSRLLSDRFSAERPKGSFSTLEIQRTEQGDSAMYLCASREPQGERETQYFGPGTRLLVL.

The V call is TRBV14, the J call TRBJ2-3, with TRBD2 matching 9 bases. In germline, CDR1 is SGHDN, CDR2 FVKESK. The V segment lost 0 bases and the J segment 6 bases; nucleotides outside the gene matches: 10. The CDR3 covers 17 residues. The CDR3 DNA is TGTGCCAGCAGCCAAGATCAAGGCGGGAGGGGTGCGGATACGCAGTATTTT. It yields the protein CASSQDQGGRGADTQYF. The whole variable domain, filled in from reference TRBV14 and TRBJ2-3, reads EAGVTQFPSHSVIEKGQTVTLRCDPISGHDNLYWYRRVMGKEIKFLLHFVKESKQDESGMPNNRFLAERTGGTYSTLKVQPAELEDSGVYFCASSQDQGGRGADTQYFGPGTRLTVL.

Comments on this clone: The same CDR3 can be traced to other DNA sequences in this sample. The CDR3 nucleotides read TGTGCCAGCTCACCTGGACTAGCCGGCACAGATACGCAGTATTTT. Translated: CASSPGLAGTDTQYF. The chain joins TRBV18 to TRBJ2-3, with TRBD2 identical over 8 bases. This CDR3 has 15 amino acids. V trimming: 3 bases; J trimming: 1 base; junction bases outside the gene matches: 3. Germline CDR1 reads KGHSH; CDR2 reads LQKENI.

V is TRBV28 and J is TRBJ2-7; 8 nucleotides match TRBD1. J lost 3 bases, V lost 5 bases, and 3 bases had no gene match. CDR1 is MDHEN, CDR2 SYDVKM, per germline. CDR3 length: 13 amino acids. DNA for the CDR3: TGTGCCAGCAGTCCAGGACAGGGCTACGAGCAGTACTTC. It specifies CASSPGQGYEQYF.

In this sample, this clone turned up a few times. V usage is TRBV18 and J usage is TRBJ2-1; TRBD2 matches 8 bases. Germline V lookup: CDR1 KGHSH, CDR2 LQKENI. The ends lost 0 bases at V and 0 bases at J; junction bases unmatched: 4. The CDR3 has 17 amino acids. This CDR3 reads CASSPPVLAASYNEQFF. The DNA for the CDR3 is TGTGCCAGCTCACCACCGGTACTAGCGGCCTCCTACAATGAGCAGTTCTTC.

The chain couples TRBV12-2 to TRBJ1-3; the D call in the table, TRBD1, was not verified against the DNA. TRBV12-2 is assigned pseudogene status. The CDR3 covers 23 residues. The CDR3 region is CASRFRIHRIAPGQGRSGNTIYF. DNA of the CDR3: TGTGCAAGTCGCTTCAGAATACACCGGATCGCACCGGGACAGGGACGATCTGGAAACACCATATATTTT.

The chain recombines TRBV5-1 with TRBJ1-3; unclear D gene. V lost 1 base, J lost 0 bases, and 5 bases lay in between. The germline gives CDR1 SGHRS, CDR2 YFSETQ. The CDR3 consists of 14 residues. CDR3 residues: CASSLLASGNTIYF. DNA of the CDR3: TGCGCCAGCAGCTTGTTGGCCTCTGGAAACACCATATATTTT.

The chain joins TRBV28 to TRBJ1-4; D not certain. Germline V CDR1 and CDR2: MDHEN, SYDVKM. Trimming left V 5 bases short and J 0 bases short, with 10 bases between. The CDR3 has 15 amino acids. CDR3 region: CASSPWSTTNEKLFF. The CDR3, as DNA: TGTGCCAGCAGTCCCTGGAGTACAACTAATGAAAAACTGTTTTTT. The entire variable domain, with the rest obtained from reference TRBV28 and TRBJ1-4, is as follows: DVKVTQSSRYLVKRTGEKVFLECVQDMDHENMFWYRQDPGLGLRLIYFSYDVKMKEKGDIPEGYSVSREKKERFSLILESASTNQTSMYLCASSPWSTTNEKLFFGSGTQLSVL.

The CDR3 DNA follows: TGTGCCAGCAGCTTCGGACGGGACACTGAAGCTTTCTTT. As protein: CASSFGRDTEAFF. The rearrangement joins TRBV7-9 to TRBJ1-1; D not certain. This CDR3 spans 13 amino acids. Germline assignment: CDR1 SEHNR and CDR2 FQNEAQ (reference sequence). V dropped 3 bases and J dropped 3 bases, with 8 bases sitting between them.

This clone was detected only a few times. The chain recombines TRBV7-2 with TRBJ2-3; TRBD2 might be the D (6 bases). Germline V lookup: CDR1 SGHTA, CDR2 FQGNSA. The V end lost 1 base, the J end lost 2 bases, and 16 bases lay between the germline ends. The CDR3 length is 17 residues. The CDR3 region is CASSLGPAGWSTDTQYF. In nucleotides, the CDR3 is TGTGCCAGCAGCTTAGGGCCTGCGGGGTGGTCCACAGATACGCAGTATTTT.

The chain combines TRBV7-9 with TRBJ2-5; 7 bases fit TRBD2. Germline V gene data show CDR1 as SEHNR and CDR2 as FQNEAQ (reference sequence). There are 14 residues in the CDR3. V was pared by 3 bases and J by 5 bases, with 6 bases of the junction left unmatched. This CDR3 is CASSFFREGETQYF. CDR3 bases: TGTGCCAGCAGCTTCTTCAGGGAGGGGGAGACCCAGTACTTC.

V and J are TRBV5-4 and TRBJ2-7; 9 nucleotides line up with TRBD2. The CDR3 totals 15 residues. From germline, CDR1 is SGHNT and CDR2 YYREEE (reference sequence). V was pared by 2 bases and J by 6 bases, with 9 bases of the junction left unmatched. The CDR3 bases are TGTGCCAGCAGCTTTCTAGCGGGAAAGTCGACCGAGCAGTACTTC. Amino acids: CASSFLAGKSTEQYF.

The rearrangement uses TRBV13 and TRBJ2-5, with TRBD1 identical over 8 bases. Germline assignment: CDR1 PRHDT and CDR2 FYEKMQ (reference sequence). Unmatched junction bases numbered 15, after V lost 7 bases and J lost 2 bases. The CDR3 has 17 residues. CDR3 protein: CASTPRRARGLQETQYF. CDR3 DNA: TGTGCCAGCACCCCGAGGCGTGCCAGGGGGCTTCAAGAGACCCAGTACTTC.

This rearrangement joins TRBV5-4 to TRBJ2-1; 7 nucleotides agree with TRBD2. This CDR3 is 16 amino acids long. V lost 4 bases, J lost 6 bases, and 13 bases stayed unmatched. The germline gives CDR1 SGHNT, CDR2 YYREEE (reference sequence). The CDR3 nucleotides read TGTGCCAGCAGCCTCCCCCCAAGCGGGACGATCAATGAGCAGTTCTTC. As protein: CASSLPPSGTINEQFF. Together with reference TRBV5-4 and TRBJ2-1, the CDR3 gives the full variable domain: ETGVTQSPTHLIKTRGQQVTLRCSSQSGHNTVSWYQQALGQGPQFIFQYYREEENGRGNFPPRFSGLQFPNYSSELNVNALELDDSALYLCASSLPPSGTINEQFFGPGTRLTVL.

The gene calls are TRBV9 and TRBJ2-1; TRBD1 matches 11 bases. This CDR3 is built from 17 residues. Germline V gene sequence: CDR1 SGDLS, CDR2 YYNGEE. Trimming took 0 bases from V and 9 from J; bases not matched to a gene: 11. The CDR3 nucleotides read TGTGCCAGCAGCGTAGCTACGGCGGACAGGGGGCAAGGTGAGCAGTTCTTC. Protein: CASSVATADRGQGEQFF.

This chain links TRBV2 with TRBJ2-3, with 10 bases lining up with TRBD2. The CDR3 length is 15 residues. V trimming: 6 bases; J trimming: 1 base; junction bases outside the gene matches: 4. Per the germline V gene, CDR1 is SNHLY and CDR2 is FYNNEI. The chain's CDR3 is CASSDGLAGTDTQYF. The CDR3 DNA is TGTGCCAGCAGCGATGGACTAGCGGGCACAGATACGCAGTATTTT. Together with reference TRBV2 and TRBJ2-3, the CDR3 gives the full variable domain: EPEVTQTPSHQVTQMGQEVILRCVPISNHLYFYWYRQILGQKVEFLVSFYNNEISEKSEIFDDQFSVERPDGSNFTLKIRSTKLEDSAMYFCASSDGLAGTDTQYFGPGTRLTVL.

The chain combines TRBV29-1 with TRBJ2-2; maybe TRBD2 (5 bases). V was pared by 7 bases and J by 3 bases, with 9 bases between. This CDR3 comprises 12 residues. CDR1 and CDR2 (germline): SQVTM, ANQGSEA. CDR3 DNA: TGCAGCGGGACTCAAGACACCGGGGAGCTGTTTTTT. Translated: CSGTQDTGELFF.

V and J are TRBV6-5 and TRBJ2-7; TRBD2 matches at 13 bases. The ends lost 7 bases at V and 4 bases at J; junction bases unmatched: 4. The CDR3 extends over 14 amino acids. Looked up from germline, CDR1 is MNHEY and CDR2 is SVGAGI. The CDR3 nucleotides are TGTGCCAGCACCCAACTAGCGGGAGGGTACGAGCAGTACTTC. Translation gives CASTQLAGGYEQYF.

The gene calls are TRBV7-2 and TRBJ1-4; the D is unclear. V lost 6 bases to trimming and J lost 4 bases, with 9 bases between them. The CDR3 contains 13 residues. Germline V gene data show CDR1 as SGHTA and CDR2 as FQGNSA. The CDR3 DNA is TGTGCCAGCAGGGAGTGGGGTAATGAAAAACTGTTTTTT. Encoded protein: CASREWGNEKLFF.

This clone was detected a few times. The rearrangement joins TRBV30 to TRBJ2-3; D is unclear. The CDR3 has 13 amino acids. The V end was cut by 1 base, the J end by 5 bases, with 10 bases between. The germline V gene has CDR1 GTSNPN and CDR2 SVGIG (reference sequence). The CDR3: CAWSAVRVDTQYF. CDR3 in DNA: TGTGCCTGGAGTGCTGTTAGGGTAGATACGCAGTATTTT.

This chain connects TRBV29-1 to TRBJ2-1; TRBD2 matches 8 bases. This CDR3 contains 11 residues. Germline loops: CDR1 SQVTM, CDR2 ANQGSEA. With 6 bases clipped from V and 8 bases from J, the junction kept 3 bases outside the gene matches. CDR3 sequence reads: CSVTSADEQFF. In DNA form, the CDR3 reads TGCAGCGTGACTAGCGCGGATGAGCAGTTCTTC.

The CDR3 region is CASSLQGQGGEETQYF. The CDR3 DNA is TGCGCCAGCAGTCTCCAGGGACAGGGAGGAGAAGAGACCCAGTACTTC. The rearrangement uses TRBV5-1 and TRBJ2-5, with 9 bases lining up with TRBD1. The CDR3 consists of 16 residues. V trimming: 5 bases; J trimming: 3 bases; junction bases outside the gene matches: 11. Germline loops: CDR1 SGHRS, CDR2 YFSETQ. The entire variable domain, with the rest obtained from reference TRBV5-1 and TRBJ2-5, is as follows: KAGVTQTPRYLIKTRGQQVTLSCSPISGHRSVSWYQQTPGQGLQFLFEYFSETQRNKGNFPGRFSGRQFSNSRSEMNVSTLELGDSALYLCASSLQGQGGEETQYFGPGTRLLVL.

The V and J genes are TRBV18 and TRBJ2-7; 12 bases match TRBD2. The length of the CDR3 is 15 residues. With 4 bases clipped from V and 6 bases from J, the junction kept 7 bases outside the gene matches. The germline V gene has CDR1 KGHSH and CDR2 LQKENI. DNA of the CDR3: TGTGCCAGCTCACTGCGGGGACTAGCGGGCCCCGAGCAGTACTTC. This gives the protein CASSLRGLAGPEQYF.

This rearrangement joins TRBV19 to TRBJ1-2, with TRBD1 identical over 11 bases. Germline values: CDR1 LNHDA, CDR2 SQIVND (reference sequence). The CDR3 is 13 residues long. V lost 6 bases to trimming and J lost 9 bases; unmatched junction nucleotides: 6. CDR3 loop: CASSGTGGMSYTF. DNA for the CDR3: TGTGCCAGTAGCGGGACAGGGGGAATGAGCTACACCTTC.

The chain employs TRBV29-1 and TRBJ2-7, with unresolved D. V was clipped by 4 bases and J by 6 bases, with 19 bases between them. The CDR3 runs to 14 residues. CDR1 and CDR2 from the germline V gene are SQVTM and ANQGSEA. CDR3 loop: CSVGSGRLPLEQYF. The CDR3 DNA reads TGCAGCGTTGGGTCAGGACGCCTTCCTCTCGAGCAGTACTTC.

The chain has TRBV20-1 and TRBJ1-2; D is unclear. The CDR3 has 11 residues. Trimming pared 2 bases from V and 6 bases from J, leaving 7 bases between. CDR1 and CDR2 from the germline V gene are DFQATT and SNEGSKA (reference sequence). CDR3 loop: CSARSVHGYTF. DNA for the CDR3: TGCAGTGCTAGATCGGTCCATGGCTACACCTTC.

The rearrangement joins TRBV9 to TRBJ2-2, with no clear D. The germline gives CDR1 SGDLS, CDR2 YYNGEE. V gave up 2 bases and J gave up 0 bases, with 14 bases separating them. The CDR3 covers 17 residues. CDR3: CASSVLAALANTGELFF. The CDR3 bases are TGTGCCAGCAGCGTTTTAGCAGCCCTGGCGAACACCGGGGAGCTGTTTTTT.